Below, 21 T cell receptor beta chains from the same sample are listed, as sequenced in a study of blood T cell repertoires in COVID-19. The method was immunoSEQ multiplex PCR; TCRdb's version includes in-frame clones alone and lacks a portion of them. This table holds under 150,000 clones, roughly 80% found once. Sequencing used peripheral blood. The receptors come from a human donor in a cohort sampled during active COVID-19.

The chain uses TRBV7-9 and TRBJ2-7; TRBD1 matches 9 bases. The CDR3 runs 14 residues. With V trimmed by 5 bases and J by 3 bases, 5 bases remained unmatched. Germline lookup yields CDR1 SEHNR and CDR2 FQNEAQ (reference sequence). In DNA, the CDR3 is TGTGCCAGCAGCGTCCCGGGACAGGGCTACGAGCAGTACTTC. Its translation is CASSVPGQGYEQYF.

The V and J genes are TRBV11-3 and TRBJ2-2; 9 bases are shared with TRBD2. With V trimmed by 5 bases and J by 4 bases, 8 bases remained unmatched. Germline values: CDR1 SGHNT, CDR2 YENEEA. This CDR3 is 16 amino acids long. CDR3 protein: CASSTASGAVTGELFF. The DNA of the CDR3 is TGTGCCAGCAGCACCGCTAGCGGGGCAGTCACCGGGGAGCTGTTTTTT.

The chain uses TRBV18 and TRBJ1-6; D is perhaps TRBD1 (6 bases). CDR3 length: 15 amino acids. Trimming took off 3 bases at V and 7 bases at J, with 13 bases between the two ends. The germline gives CDR1 KGHSH, CDR2 LQKENI. For the CDR3, the DNA is TGTGCCAGCTCACCCCGACAGGAGTCGAATTCACCCCTCCACTTT. Protein: CASSPRQESNSPLHF. The full variable domain, rest sourced from reference TRBV18 and TRBJ1-6, is NAGVMQNPRHLVRRRGQEARLRCSPMKGHSHVYWYRQLPEEGLKFMVYLQKENIIDESGMPKERFSAEFPKEGPSILRIQQVVRGDSAAYFCASSPRQESNSPLHFGNGTRLTVT.

This clone was found once. The V call is TRBV29-1, the J call TRBJ1-2, with a possible D match to TRBD1 (5 bases). V was cut by 0 bases and J by 4 bases, with 15 bases left in between. The CDR3 loop spans 15 amino acids. Germline CDR1 is SQVTM and CDR2 is ANQGSEA. The CDR3 DNA is TGCAGCGTTGAAGATCGAGGGACTGGCGGCTATGGCTACACCTTC. Translating it yields CSVEDRGTGGYGYTF.

The chain combines TRBV9 with TRBJ1-1; a possible D gene is TRBD1 (6 bases). CDR3 length: 15 amino acids. Trimming took off 0 bases at V and 4 bases at J, with 13 bases between the two ends. Germline V lookup: CDR1 SGDLS, CDR2 YYNGEE. The DNA for the CDR3 is TGTGCCAGCAGCGTAGTAGGGGGTGGTAGCACTGAAGCTTTCTTT. Its protein product is CASSVVGGGSTEAFF.

The rearrangement joins TRBV7-2 to TRBJ2-7, with 7 nucleotides matching TRBD2. Per the germline V gene, CDR1 is SGHTA and CDR2 is FQGNSA. The junction had 8 bases not matched to a gene; V was cut back by 1 base and J by 2 bases. CDR3 length: 16 residues. The CDR3 spells CASSLGGGPMAYEQYF. As DNA, the CDR3 is TGTGCCAGCAGCTTAGGGGGGGGTCCCATGGCCTACGAGCAGTACTTC.

The V and J genes are TRBV5-5 and TRBJ2-3, with 7 nucleotides matching TRBD2. The CDR3 contains 15 residues. Germline trimming cut 0 bases from V and 6 bases from J; bases unmatched to any gene: 7. Germline V gives CDR1 SGHKS, CDR2 YYEKEE (reference sequence). The CDR3: CASSLAAAGWDTQYF. In DNA form, the CDR3 reads TGTGCCAGCAGCTTGGCGGCAGCGGGGTGGGATACGCAGTATTTT.

This chain connects TRBV11-1 to TRBJ2-3, with D unresolved. There are 12 residues in the CDR3. Germline CDR1 SGHAT, CDR2 FQDESV (reference sequence). V shed 3 bases and J shed 4 bases, with 5 bases lying between them. The CDR3 sequence: CASSFQADTQYF. The CDR3 region has the DNA TGTGCCAGCAGCTTTCAGGCAGATACGCAGTATTTT.

The chain joins TRBV6-2 or TRBV6-3 to TRBJ2-1; D perhaps matches TRBD2 (5 bases). Trimming left V 4 bases short and J 8 bases short, with 15 bases between. Germline lookup yields CDR1 MNHEY and CDR2 SVGEGT. This CDR3 comprises 14 residues. The CDR3 loop reads CASSWVGSRDEQFF. CDR3 bases: TGTGCCAGCAGTTGGGTGGGGAGCCGCGATGAGCAGTTCTTC.

V is TRBV28 and J is TRBJ2-3; D may be TRBD1 (5 bases). CDR1 MDHEN and CDR2 SYDVKM come from the germline V gene. The CDR3 covers 17 residues. V dropped 1 base and J dropped 2 bases, with 16 bases sitting between them. This CDR3 is CASSLLGAAEHTDTQYF. The CDR3, as DNA: TGTGCCAGCAGTTTATTAGGGGCAGCCGAACACACAGATACGCAGTATTTT.

The chain combines TRBV3-1 (or the pseudogene TRBV3-2) with TRBJ2-2, with D perhaps matching TRBD2 (6 bases). The CDR3 length is 16 residues. Germline V gene lookup returns CDR1 LGHDT and CDR2 YNNKEL (reference sequence). Trimming took 4 bases from V and 6 from J, leaving 18 bases between them. The CDR3 DNA is TGTGCCAGCAGCCTCACCCGACTAGAAGGGTCCGGGGAGCTGTTTTTT. Translation gives CASSLTRLEGSGELFF.

In DNA, the CDR3 is TGTGCCAGCAGTTTCAACAGGGGGTCTGAAGCTTTCTTT. Translation gives CASSFNRGSEAFF. This chain joins TRBV12-3 or TRBV12-4 and TRBJ1-1; TRBD1 matches 8 bases. The CDR3 totals 13 residues. The junction had 3 bases not matched to a gene; V was cut back by 3 bases and J by 6 bases.

The chain uses TRBV10-3 and TRBJ2-5; TRBD2 is a possible D gene (5 bases). The germline gives CDR1 ENHRY, CDR2 SYGVKD. The CDR3 runs 13 residues. Trimming stripped 5 bases from V and 5 bases from J, with 12 bases between. CDR3 sequence (DNA): TGTGCCATCAGTCCGGGGATGGGGGAGACCCAGTACTTC. Translation gives CAISPGMGETQYF.

The chain joins TRBV5-4 to TRBJ2-7, with 9 nucleotides matching TRBD1. CDR1 and CDR2 from the germline V gene are SGHNT and YYREEE (reference sequence). The length of the CDR3 is 15 residues. With 4 bases clipped from V and 1 base from J, the junction kept 6 bases outside the gene matches. The CDR3: CASSTGQGGSYEQYF. The CDR3 region has the DNA TGTGCCAGCAGCACGGGACAGGGTGGATCCTACGAGCAGTACTTC.

A remark on this clone: Different DNA sequences within this sample yield the same CDR3. The genes are TRBV27 and TRBJ2-1; 11 bases agree with TRBD2. The CDR3 spans 16 residues. J lost 7 bases, V lost 3 bases, and 8 bases had no gene match. Germline CDR1 reads MNHEY; CDR2 reads SMNVEV (reference sequence). The CDR3, as DNA: TGTGCCAGCAGTTTTCTCCTAGCGGGGGGCGGGAATGAGCAGTTCTTC. Translating gives CASSFLLAGGGNEQFF.

V usage is TRBV15 and J usage is TRBJ2-3, with D possibly being TRBD1 (6 bases). Germline V CDR1 and CDR2: LNHNV, YYDKDF (reference sequence). The V end lost 2 bases, the J end lost 6 bases, and 15 bases lay between the germline ends. This CDR3 contains 15 residues. The CDR3 is CATSRSGQSGDTQYF. CDR3 sequence (DNA): TGTGCCACCAGCAGATCTGGACAGTCGGGGGATACGCAGTATTTT.

The chain combines TRBV9 with TRBJ2-2; 15 bases map to TRBD2. This CDR3 spans 19 amino acids. Trimming removed 0 bases from V and 0 bases from J; junction bases left unmatched: 3. The germline CDR1 and CDR2 sequences are SGDLS and YYNGEE. As DNA, the CDR3 is TGTGCCAGCAGCGTAGGAGGGACTAGCGGGGGGACGAACACCGGGGAGCTGTTTTTT. Amino acid sequence: CASSVGGTSGGTNTGELFF.

In regard to this clone: Other DNA sequences within the sample encode an identical CDR3. The genes are TRBV28 and TRBJ2-7, with 8 positions matching TRBD2. After removal of 6 bases from V and 6 bases from J, the junction contained 13 bases not matched to a gene. Germline CDR1 reads MDHEN; CDR2 reads SYDVKM. The CDR3 has 15 residues. CDR3 residues: CASSPPAGGQGEQYF. DNA of the CDR3: TGTGCCAGCAGCCCTCCGGCGGGGGGCCAGGGCGAGCAGTACTTC. Full variable domain (outside the CDR3, taken from reference TRBV28 and TRBJ2-7): DVKVTQSSRYLVKRTGEKVFLECVQDMDHENMFWYRQDPGLGLRLIYFSYDVKMKEKGDIPEGYSVSREKKERFSLILESASTNQTSMYLCASSPPAGGQGEQYFGPGTRLTVT.

V gene TRBV18 combines with J gene TRBJ2-2, with D uncertain. V lost 4 bases and J lost 5, with 5 bases in between. Germline assignment: CDR1 KGHSH and CDR2 LQKENI. The CDR3 is 12 residues long. The CDR3 DNA sequence: TGTGCCAGCTCACTAGAGACCGGGGAGCTGTTTTTT. This translates into CASSLETGELFF.

The chain has TRBV5-6 and TRBJ2-1; 7 bases fit TRBD1. V gave up 4 bases and J gave up 2 bases; unmatched junction bases: 6. Germline CDR1 and CDR2: SGHDT and YYEEEE. CDR3 length: 15 amino acids. The CDR3 bases are TGTGCCAGCAGCCGAAGACAGGGAACCTACAATGAGCAGTTCTTC. This encodes CASSRRQGTYNEQFF.

V is TRBV5-4 and J is TRBJ2-7, with D possibly being TRBD1 (6 bases). Germline values: CDR1 SGHNT, CDR2 YYREEE (reference sequence). This CDR3 is built from 14 residues. V dropped 3 bases and J dropped 3 bases, with 13 bases sitting between them. The CDR3 coding sequence is TGTGCCAGCAGCTCACAGGGTCAGAACTACGAGCAGTACTTC. The encoded protein is CASSSQGQNYEQYF.